This T cell receptor beta chain was sequenced for a study of blood T cell repertoires in COVID-19. This CDR3 has 13 amino acids. With V trimmed by 7 bases and J by 4 bases, 5 bases remained unmatched. This table comes from immunoSEQ multiplex PCR, and its TCRdb copy is limited to in-frame clones, with some not included. The sample contains 150,000 to 200,000 clones, more than 80% of which appear only once. V is TRBV12-3 or TRBV12-4 and J is TRBJ1-1, with TRBD1 matching over 8 bases. The receptor was isolated from a human donor in a cohort sampled during active COVID-19. Sequencing input: peripheral blood. The CDR3: CASTDRGGTEAFF. Here the CDR3 DNA reads TGTGCCAGCACCGACAGGGGAGGCACTGAAGCTTTCTTT.